Listed here is a single T cell receptor beta chain. The data derive from a study of T cell changes during pregnancy in multiple sclerosis. The CDR3 covers 15 residues. The V end was cut by 3 bases, the J end by 2 bases, with 12 bases between. Germline CDR1 and CDR2: LNHNV and YYDKDF (reference sequence). Sequencing used immunoSEQ multiplex PCR; TCRdb keeps in-frame clones, though not all of them. In the table there are approximately 69,000 clones, roughly 92% of which are singletons. The chain couples TRBV15 to TRBJ2-3; D possibly corresponds to TRBD1 (6 bases). This specimen was peripheral blood, taken in the second trimester of pregnancy. This receptor was obtained from a female donor in good health, enrolled as a control in a pregnancy study. The CDR3 nucleotides are TGTGCCACCAGCAGGGACAACAGGGCCACAGATACGCAGTATTTT. Translating it yields CATSRDNRATDTQYF. Supplemented by reference TRBV15 and TRBJ2-3, the full variable domain reads DAMVIQNPRYQVTQFGKPVTLSCSQTLNHNVMYWYQQKSSQAPKLLFHYYDKDFNNEADTPDNFQSRRPNTSFCFLDIRSPGLGDTAMYLCATSRDNRATDTQYFGPGTRLTVL.